This TCR beta chain was identified during a study of shared clonotypes between healthy human individuals (dated by TCRdb to about 2020). General notes on the study: Three men and two women, aged 18 to 49 years, made up the cohort. Per donor, leukapheresis produced somewhere between about 0.8 and 9 billion PBMCs. Libraries were prepared and TCR repertoires were sequenced by different laboratories using diverse techniques, in order to increase sequencing depth and limit assay-specific biases. Per donor, three plates each were used for CD4 naive and CD4 memory, two for CD8 naive, and one for CD8 memory. The study deeply sequenced blood TCR repertoires of about 5 healthy adults to estimate repertoire size and the extent of clonotype sharing between individuals. Findings and caveats that apply to the study as a whole: About 5% of naive CD4, 3.5% of naive CD8, roughly 2.4% of memory CD4, and over 0.35% of memory CD8 clonotypes were shared across several donors. Estimated clonotype richness was generally larger for naive than for memory subsets. Incomplete sequencing was indicated by rarefaction of sorted-subset datasets, despite the large sequencing depth. The genetic and exposure-history diversity represented was limited by the small number of donors. Sampling was restricted to blood, and TCR repertoires in tissues likely differ from the TCR repertoires found in blood. Compared with non-shared clonotypes, clonotypes shared by all four sorted-subset donors had higher generation probabilities. Based on pairwise subsampling, the degree of clonotype sharing among donors was expected to be affected by sequencing depth.

Using the deep immunoSEQ assay, TCR CDR3 regions were amplified from genomic DNA by multiplex PCR. Genomic DNA extracted from each cell subset was distributed evenly over all wells of several immunoSEQ 96-well plates, and each plate served as one replicate. For sorted subsets, each replicate PCR was loaded with approximately 0.2 ug genomic DNA, equivalent to 30,000 or so T cell genomes. Purified libraries were quantified with a Qubit 3.0 fluorometer, sized on a Bioanalyzer 2100, and re-quantified with the KAPA Library Quantification kit. Every immunoSEQ 96-well plate was sequenced on a dedicated single-read 150-cycle Illumina NextSeq 550 flow cell. Concerning the study's data processing: Because the immunoSEQ output included only junctional sequences and no quality scores, the filtering could not be the same as the filtering used for full-length reads. To assign V/J genes and CDR3, sequences were annotated against IMGT germline references using PyIR, a Python wrapper for IgBLAST v1.9. Any read was removed if the V/J assignment was weak (E-value above 1e-6), the CDR3 was missing, or the read contained stop codons, out-of-frame junctions, or ambiguous translated residues. V3J clonotypes were defined by identical inferred V gene, J gene, and CDR3 amino acid sequence. To compute the percentage overlap between repertoires, the number of shared unique clonotypes was divided by the size of the smaller repertoire. Three approaches were used to assess repertoire richness: RTK rarefaction, the Chao1 estimator, and Recon v2.1 estimates of unobserved clonotypes. For all TCRbeta clonotypes obtained by the gDNA method from a handful of donors, generation probabilities were computed with OLGA. TCRdb took this table from immuneACCESS and kept in-frame rearrangements with V and J called. Such tables lack part of the clones; where checked against another copy, unresolved V genes explain under half of the gap, and the rest is unexplained. The V and J calls and clone size were taken over from that table, and D and trimming were inferred from the DNA. In this sample the table shows over 800,000 clones, approximately 92% of which occur a single time. About 24% of the sample lies in the top ten.

For the CD8 naive samples, CD45RO-negative cells were positively selected for CCR7, yielding a CD45RA+CCR7+ population from which TemRA cells were excluded. Donors were healthy HIV-negative adults with no recently reported acute infections or vaccinations. Only Caucasian adults living in Nashville, Tennessee, USA were represented among the donors. Blood was obtained by leukapheresis, after which PBMCs were separated by Ficoll-Histopaque density gradient centrifugation and cryopreserved in liquid nitrogen vapor phase. Purity and quantity of every magnetically sorted T cell population were checked by analytical flow cytometry. From each sorted fraction, genomic DNA was isolated and quantified by UV absorbance on a Nanodrop 2000c. This clone was recorded only once. Which antigen it targets is not known. Qualities for individual bases were not recorded, and no much larger clone is one base off. The CDR3 numbers 15 residues from cysteine through phenylalanine. The entry retains the CDR3 DNA only, 45 bases that are in frame from base 1. In the germline V gene, CDR1 corresponds to SGHTA and CDR2 to FQGNSA. Trimmed from V: 5 bases; trimmed from J: 5 bases; junction bases lacking a gene match: 10.

In this chain, TRBV7-2 is recombined with TRBJ2-3; TRBD2 fits 7 bases in the junction. This receptor was identified in a man between 25 and 39 years old in good health. Sequences were obtained from naive CD8+ T cells sorted from blood. The sample's cell subset or site label is to be understood as: CD45RA+CCR7+. The DNA is TGTGCCAGCAGCGAAAACGGGCGGGGGTTAGATACGCAGTATTTT. It encodes CASSENGRGLDTQYF.